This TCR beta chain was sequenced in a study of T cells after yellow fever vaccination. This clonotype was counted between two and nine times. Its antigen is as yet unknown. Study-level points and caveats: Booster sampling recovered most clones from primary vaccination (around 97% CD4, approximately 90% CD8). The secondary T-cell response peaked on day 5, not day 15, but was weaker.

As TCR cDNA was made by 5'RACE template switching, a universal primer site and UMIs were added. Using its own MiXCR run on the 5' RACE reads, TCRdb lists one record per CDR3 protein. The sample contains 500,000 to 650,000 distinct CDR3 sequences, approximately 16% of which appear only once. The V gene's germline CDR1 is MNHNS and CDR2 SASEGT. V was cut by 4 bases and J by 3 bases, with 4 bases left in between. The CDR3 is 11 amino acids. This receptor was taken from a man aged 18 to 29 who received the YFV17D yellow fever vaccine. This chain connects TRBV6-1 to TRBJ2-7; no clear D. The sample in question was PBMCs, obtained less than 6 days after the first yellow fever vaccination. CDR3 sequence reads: CASSADYEQYF. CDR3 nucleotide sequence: TGTGCCAGCAGTGCGGACTACGAGCAGTACTTC.